This TCR beta chain was sequenced for a study of Tregs in tolerant kidney transplant recipients. The germline gives CDR1 SQVTM, CDR2 ANQGSEA. The CDR3 contains 13 residues. V was clipped by 5 bases and J by 0 bases, with 11 bases between them. Method: immunoSEQ multiplex PCR; TCRdb's copy keeps in-frame clones and lacks some. Of some 64,000 clones in the sample, nearly 98% were seen once. An overnight rest at 37°C with approximately 180 IU/ml IL-2 preceded regulatory T cell sorting from thawed PBMCs. Study-level results: Few patients were studied, so findings need validation in larger groups. Some patients' samples used different primers over time, so nucleotide sequences weren't comparable.

Concerning this clone: The antigen remains unidentified.

This specimen consisted of Tregs from blood, obtained before the transplant. The TCR was taken from a human donor who received a combined kidney and bone marrow transplant. The chain uses TRBV29-1 and TRBJ2-7; maybe TRBD1 (5 bases). CDR3 DNA: TGCAGCGTTCGCCAGGGCCTCTCCTACGAGCAGTACTTC. Its translation: CSVRQGLSYEQYF.